This TCR beta chain is from a study of pediatric ulcerative colitis. Overall study results and limits: Total lymphocyte DNA, not sorted subsets, was the template. A couple of patients' blood samples yielded substantially fewer templates. Two rectal clonotypes were found only in ulcerative colitis patients, all of them.

A word on this clone: No antigen is known for it.

The CDR3 sequence is 14 residues long. Per the germline V gene, CDR1 is WNHNN and CDR2 is SYGVQD (reference sequence). The protocol was immunoSEQ multiplex PCR, while the TCRdb copy is restricted to in-frame clones and leaves out a portion. The data show 12,000 to 15,000 clones, approximately 90% seen once. The chain is built from TRBV10-1 and TRBJ2-5, with a tentative D call TRBD1 (6 bases). The J call may be incorrect, as the DNA end agrees better with TRBJ2-7. The receptor's source is a boy aged 5-17 years with moderate ulcerative colitis. What was sequenced was blood. This CDR3 reads CASSRKDRNYEQYF. In nucleotides, the CDR3 is TGCGCCAGCAGTCGGAAGGACAGAAACTACGAGCAGTACTTC.